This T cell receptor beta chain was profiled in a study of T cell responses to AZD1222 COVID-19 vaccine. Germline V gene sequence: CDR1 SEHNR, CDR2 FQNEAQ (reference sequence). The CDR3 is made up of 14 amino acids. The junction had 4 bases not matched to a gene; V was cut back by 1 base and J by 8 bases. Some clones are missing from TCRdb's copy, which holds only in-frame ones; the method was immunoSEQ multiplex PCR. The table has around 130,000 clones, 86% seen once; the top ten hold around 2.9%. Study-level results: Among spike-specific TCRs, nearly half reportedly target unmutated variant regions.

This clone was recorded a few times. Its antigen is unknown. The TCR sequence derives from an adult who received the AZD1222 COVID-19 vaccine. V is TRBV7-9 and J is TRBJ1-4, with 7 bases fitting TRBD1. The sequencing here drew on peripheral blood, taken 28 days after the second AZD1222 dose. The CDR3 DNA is TGTGCCAGCAGCTTAGAGGGGGCCCGCGAAAAACTGTTTTTT. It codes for CASSLEGAREKLFF. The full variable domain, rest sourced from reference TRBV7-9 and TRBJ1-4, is DTGVSQNPRHKITKRGQNVTFRCDPISEHNRLYWYRQTLGQGPEFLTYFQNEAQLEKSRLLSDRFSAERPKGSFSTLEIQRTEQGDSAMYLCASSLEGAREKLFFGSGTQLSVL.